The 18 T cell receptor beta chains below all came from one sample that was sequenced in a study of T cells in Graves' hyperthyroidism and ophthalmopathy. What was amplified from RNA transcripts were TCR beta CDR3 regions. First-round RT-PCR of the TCR CDR3 relied on the HTBI primer set. TCRdb used MiXCR to reprocess the multiplex PCR reads, holding one entry per CDR3 protein. The sample shows some 600,000 distinct CDR3 sequences, about 15% of them seen only once. The specimen was blood. The receptors shown here come from a woman aged 25-40 years with Graves' hyperthyroidism that later progressed to Graves' ophthalmopathy.

This clonotype occurred a few times. V usage is TRBV5-6 and J usage is TRBJ2-1; TRBD2 aligns across 8 bases. The V and J ends lost 0 bases and 12 bases, in that order; junction bases with no gene match: 2. The CDR3 spans 12 residues. Germline CDR1 reads SGHDT; CDR2 reads YYEEEE. The CDR3 sequence is CASSLGGGRQFF. The CDR3 DNA is TGTGCCAGCAGCTTGGGCGGGGGGCGGCAGTTCTTC.

This clonotype occurred many times. The rearrangement joins TRBV19 to TRBJ2-1, with D perhaps TRBD2 (6 bases). CDR3 size: 16 residues. Germline-derived CDR1 and CDR2 are LNHDA and SQIVND (reference sequence). With 1 base removed from V and 2 bases from J, the gap between germline ends came to 12 bases. CDR3 nucleotide sequence: TGTGCCAGTAGTATAGGAGGAGCGGGCCCCTACAATGAGCAGTTCTTC. Translation: CASSIGGAGPYNEQFF.

This clonotype was picked up many times. The chain joins TRBV20-1 to TRBJ1-1, with D perhaps TRBD1 (6 bases). The CDR3 contains 16 residues. In germline, CDR1 is DFQATT, CDR2 SNEGSKA (reference sequence). The germline V and J ends were trimmed by 0 bases and 0 bases, with 14 bases remaining between them. CDR3 sequence: CSARDRQANMNTEAFF. The CDR3 nucleotides are TGCAGTGCTAGAGATCGACAGGCAAACATGAACACTGAAGCTTTCTTT.

This clonotype was found many times. The DNA for the CDR3 is TGTGCCAGCAGCCAAGGGCGGGACATCAGGTGGGGTACGCAGTATTTT. Its translation: CASSQGRDIRWGTQYF. The rearrangement links TRBV3-1 to TRBJ2-3; D possibly matches TRBD1 or TRBD2 (6 bases each). The CDR3 length is 16 residues. Germline assignment: CDR1 LGHDT and CDR2 YNNKEL (reference sequence). V lost 1 base and J 8 bases, leaving 19 bases between the germline ends.

This clonotype has just a few counts. V is TRBV29-1 and J is TRBJ1-2; 7 nucleotides align to TRBD1. Germline-derived CDR1 and CDR2 are SQVTM and ANQGSEA. This CDR3 has 16 amino acids. V was clipped by 3 bases and J by 2 bases; unmatched bases: 12. This CDR3 is CSVEWGGNRGNYGYTF. Here the CDR3 DNA reads TGCAGCGTTGAGTGGGGGGGGAACAGGGGCAACTATGGCTACACCTTC. The whole variable domain, remainder taken from reference TRBV29-1 and TRBJ1-2, is SAVISQKPSRDICQRGTSLTIQCQVDSQVTMMFWYRQQPGQSLTLIATANQGSEATYESGFVIDKFPISRPNLTFSTLTVSNMSPEDSSIYLCSVEWGGNRGNYGYTFGSGTRLTVV.

This clonotype was detected ten times or more. V and J are TRBV27 and TRBJ2-1; D is uncertain. The CDR3 consists of 13 residues. CDR1 MNHEY and CDR2 SMNVEV come from the germline V gene (reference sequence). V gave up 10 bases and J gave up 8 bases, with 18 bases separating them. The CDR3: CATTGPGRHEQFF. CDR3 DNA sequence: TGTGCCACAACGGGCCCCGGCCGCCATGAGCAGTTCTTC.

This clonotype was detected only a few times. Sequence at one end of the junction differs from germline and may be a read error. The V gene is TRBV12-3 or TRBV12-4, the J gene TRBJ2-1, with 7 positions matching TRBD2. This CDR3 spans 14 amino acids. CDR3 bases: TGTGCCAACAGTTTGCCTAGCGGAAACAATGAGCAGTTCTTC. Translation gives CANSLPSGNNEQFF.

The sample holds many counts of this clonotype. V is TRBV27 and J is TRBJ2-1; 12 nucleotides align to TRBD1. The CDR3 extends over 14 amino acids. From germline, CDR1 is MNHEY and CDR2 SMNVEV (reference sequence). After removal of 8 bases from V and 7 bases from J, the junction contained 6 bases not matched to a gene. The CDR3 loop is CASSPGQGANEQFF. In DNA, the CDR3 is TGTGCCAGCTCCCCGGGACAGGGGGCGAATGAGCAGTTCTTC.

The sample holds many counts of this clonotype. V and J are TRBV19 and TRBJ2-7; 10 nucleotides line up with TRBD2. Per germline, CDR1 LNHDA and CDR2 SQIVND (reference sequence). The CDR3 length is 13 residues. Unmatched junction bases numbered 2, after V lost 6 bases and J lost 3 bases. The CDR3: CASSTSGNYEQYF. CDR3 nucleotides: TGTGCCAGTAGCACTAGCGGGAACTACGAGCAGTACTTC.

V and J are TRBV19 and TRBJ2-3; D remains unclear. The germline CDR1 and CDR2 sequences are LNHDA and SQIVND (reference sequence). V was shortened by 6 bases and J by 5 bases, with 12 bases between the two germline ends. The CDR3 runs to 13 residues. CDR3 amino acids: CASRDSEIDTQYF. The CDR3 DNA reads as TGTGCCAGTAGGGATTCAGAGATAGATACGCAGTATTTT.

This clonotype was recorded at least ten times. The J gene is TRBJ1-5, the V gene TRBV2, with 9 positions matching TRBD1. V lost 5 bases and J lost 0; bases outside the gene matches: 8. The CDR3 sequence is 17 residues long. CDR1 is SNHLY, CDR2 FYNNEI, per germline. CDR3: CASSSDRGFLSNQPQHF. The CDR3 bases are TGTGCCAGCAGTTCCGACAGGGGGTTCCTTAGCAATCAGCCCCAGCATTTT.

This clonotype occurred a few times. This clone may be a read error of a much larger clone one base away. CDR3 nucleotide sequence: TGTGCCAGCAGCTTAGGGGGGGGACCGAACACTAAAGCTTTCTTT. Translated, it gives CASSLGGGPNTKAFF. The chain has TRBV7-9 and TRBJ1-1, with D maybe TRBD1 (5 bases). This CDR3 region has 15 residues. CDR1 is SEHNR and CDR2 is FQNEAQ in the germline V gene (reference sequence).

This clonotype was counted at least ten times. The chain employs TRBV6-2 or TRBV6-3 and TRBJ1-5; TRBD1 matches 11 bases. This CDR3 contains 15 residues. Looked up from germline, CDR1 is MNHEY and CDR2 is SVGEGT. Germline trimming cut 5 bases from V and 7 bases from J; bases unmatched to any gene: 7. The CDR3 nucleotides read TGTGCCAGCAGTCACCCGTGGACAGGGGGCCAGCCCCAGCATTTT. This encodes CASSHPWTGGQPQHF.

Points on this clonotype: It may be a read error: a sequence one base away is much more abundant. It is likely a read error, because the conserved phenylalanine at the end of the CDR3 is missing. The chain links TRBV6-6 to TRBJ1-3, with unresolved D. The CDR3 length is 16 residues. The V and J ends lost 0 bases and 1 base respectively, with 10 bases between them. Germline V gene data show CDR1 as MNHNY and CDR2 as SVGAGI (reference sequence). CDR3 protein: CASSYSSTASGNTIYL. Here the CDR3 DNA reads TGTGCCAGCAGTTACTCGAGCACGGCTTCTGGAAACACCATATATTTA.

The chain combines TRBV7-9 with TRBJ2-3, with D possibly TRBD2 on 6 matching bases. The CDR3 sequence is 14 residues long. CDR1 is SEHNR, CDR2 FQNEAQ, per germline (reference sequence). The V and J ends lost 2 bases and 6 bases respectively, with 12 bases between them. For the CDR3, the DNA is TGTGCCAGCAGCTTATTTAGCGGTGGGGATACGCAGTATTTT. Its translation: CASSLFSGGDTQYF.

As concerns this clonotype: Possible read error: a much larger clone is one base away. The chain combines TRBV6-9 with TRBJ2-1; weak D call: TRBD2 (5 bases). V gave up 3 bases and J gave up 12 bases, with 18 bases separating them. The CDR3 extends over 14 amino acids. Germline V gene data show CDR1 as MNHGY and CDR2 as SVAAGI. The CDR3 protein is CASSYQRSGHGQFF. CDR3 bases: TGTGCCAGCAGTTACCAGCGGTCTGGGCATGGGCAGTTCTTC.

Here the CDR3 reads CSARFLASEQFF. DNA for the CDR3: TGCAGTGCTAGATTTCTAGCGAGCGAGCAGTTCTTC. This chain uses TRBV20-1 with TRBJ2-1; perhaps TRBD2 as D (6 bases). Germline V gene sequence: CDR1 DFQATT, CDR2 SNEGSKA (reference sequence). This CDR3 contains 12 residues. Trimming stripped 2 bases from V and 10 bases from J, with 12 bases between.

This clonotype showed up many times. The chain is built from TRBV6-2 or TRBV6-3 and TRBJ2-5; TRBD1 aligns across 8 bases. This CDR3 is 15 amino acids long. Trimming at V came to 7 bases and at J to 3 bases, leaving 10 bases not matched to a gene. Germline V gene sequence: CDR1 MNHEY, CDR2 SVGEGT. The CDR3 loop is CASNLEQGGEETQYF. The CDR3 DNA reads as TGTGCCAGCAATCTCGAACAGGGGGGAGAAGAGACCCAGTACTTC.